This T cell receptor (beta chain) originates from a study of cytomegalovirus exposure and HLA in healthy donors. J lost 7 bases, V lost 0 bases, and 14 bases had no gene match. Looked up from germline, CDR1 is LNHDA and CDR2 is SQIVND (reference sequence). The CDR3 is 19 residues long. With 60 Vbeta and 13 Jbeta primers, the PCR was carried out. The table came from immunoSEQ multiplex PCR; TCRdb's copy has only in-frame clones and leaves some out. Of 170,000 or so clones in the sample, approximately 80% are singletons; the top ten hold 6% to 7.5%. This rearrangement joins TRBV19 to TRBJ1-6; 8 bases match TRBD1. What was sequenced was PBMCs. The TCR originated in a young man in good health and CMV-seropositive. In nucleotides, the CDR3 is TGTGCCAGTAGTATAGACCACGTCGGGACCAGGGGGCTGAATTCACCCCTCCACTTT. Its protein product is CASSIDHVGTRGLNSPLHF.